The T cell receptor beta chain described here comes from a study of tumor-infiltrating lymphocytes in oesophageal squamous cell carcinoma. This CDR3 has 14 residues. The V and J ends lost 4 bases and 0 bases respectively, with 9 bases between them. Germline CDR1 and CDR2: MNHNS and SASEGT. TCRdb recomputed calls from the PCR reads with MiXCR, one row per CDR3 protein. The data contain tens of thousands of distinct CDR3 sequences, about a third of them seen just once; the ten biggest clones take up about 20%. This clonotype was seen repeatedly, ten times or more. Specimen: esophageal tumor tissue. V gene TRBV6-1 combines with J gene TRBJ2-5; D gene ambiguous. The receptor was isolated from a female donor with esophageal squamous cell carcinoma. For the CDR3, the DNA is TGTGCCAGCAGTGGCTGGCAGTACCAAGAGACCCAGTACTTC. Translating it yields CASSGWQYQETQYF.